Each of the 28 T cell receptor beta chains below was sequenced from the same sample in a study of T cells in tuberculosis. Libraries were prepared by immunoSEQ multiplex PCR; TCRdb keeps only in-frame clonotypes and omits some of them. This table holds some 26,000 clones, approximately 94% found once. The source material was PBMCs. Receptor source: a donor aged 10 to 29 with latent tuberculosis or without tuberculosis infection. Some clones in this sample may be carry-over from other donors' samples.

Here the CDR3 reads CASSQDRGLSSYEQYF. The CDR3, as DNA: TGCGCCAGCAGCCAAGATCGGGGTCTTAGCTCCTACGAGCAGTACTTC. The chain combines TRBV4-1 with TRBJ2-7; D is perhaps TRBD2 (5 bases). In germline, CDR1 is MGHRA, CDR2 YSYEKL. Trimming removed 0 bases at V and 0 bases at J, with 12 bases between. The CDR3 has 16 residues.

The chain recombines TRBV2 with TRBJ1-5; maybe TRBD1 (6 bases). The CDR3 covers 16 residues. Deletions cut 2 bases from V and 4 bases from J, with 15 bases between. Germline CDR1 and CDR2: SNHLY and FYNNEI. The CDR3 region is CASSETGSSLNQPQHF. CDR3 DNA: TGTGCCAGCAGTGAAACAGGGAGTTCGTTAAATCAGCCCCAGCATTTT.

This sequence joins TRBV30 and TRBJ1-2, with 7 bases identical to TRBD1. This CDR3 is built from 15 residues. Looked up from germline, CDR1 is GTSNPN and CDR2 is SVGIG (reference sequence). After removal of 0 bases from V and 4 bases from J, the junction contained 8 bases not matched to a gene. CDR3 nucleotides: TGTGCCTGGAGTGTATCACAGGGGTTAAGCTATGGCTACACCTTC. Amino acids: CAWSVSQGLSYGYTF.

This chain uses TRBV30 with TRBJ1-5; tentative D call: TRBD1 (6 bases). The CDR3 spans 15 residues. From germline, CDR1 is GTSNPN and CDR2 SVGIG (reference sequence). Trimming took 5 bases from V and 1 from J, leaving 15 bases between them. CDR3 sequence: CAWARGGLSNQPQHF. The CDR3 DNA is TGTGCCTGGGCAAGGGGGGGTTTAAGCAATCAGCCCCAGCATTTT.

This chain links TRBV7-9 with TRBJ2-7; possible D gene TRBD2, 6 bases. Germline assignment: CDR1 SEHNR and CDR2 FQNEAQ (reference sequence). V lost 8 bases and J 6 bases, leaving 23 bases between the germline ends. The CDR3 covers 15 residues. Written as DNA, the CDR3 is TGTGCCAGCTCGACTGAGGGGCTAGCGCAATCCGAGCAGTACTTC. This encodes CASSTEGLAQSEQYF.

The chain links TRBV6-5 to TRBJ2-7, with no clear D. CDR1 is MNHEY, CDR2 SVGAGI, per germline. V dropped 0 bases and J dropped 6 bases, with 12 bases sitting between them. The CDR3 is 14 residues long. CDR3 sequence reads: CASSYSRRFSEQYF. The CDR3, as DNA: TGTGCCAGCAGTTACTCGCGCAGGTTCAGCGAGCAGTACTTC.

This chain connects TRBV18 to TRBJ1-2, with 8 bases matching TRBD1. The CDR3 sequence is 16 residues long. Germline assignment: CDR1 KGHSH and CDR2 LQKENI. Unmatched junction bases numbered 14, after V lost 3 bases and J lost 8 bases. CDR3 sequence reads: CASSPLTTDRENGYTF. The CDR3 coding sequence is TGTGCCAGCTCACCCCTAACTACGGACAGGGAGAACGGCTACACCTTC.

This chain uses TRBV15 with TRBJ1-4; the D is unclear. Trimming took 1 base from V and 4 from J, leaving 4 bases between them. Germline-derived CDR1 and CDR2 are LNHNV and YYDKDF (reference sequence). The CDR3 has 13 amino acids. The CDR3 sequence: CATSRGDNEKLFF. CDR3 in DNA: TGTGCCACCAGCAGAGGAGATAATGAAAAACTGTTTTTT.

This chain joins TRBV19 and TRBJ2-3; perhaps TRBD2 as D (5 bases). Trimming removed 9 bases from V and 2 bases from J, with 18 bases in between. The CDR3 totals 15 residues. Per the germline V gene, CDR1 is LNHDA and CDR2 is SQIVND (reference sequence). CDR3 region: CASQSPRLNTDTQYF. Here the CDR3 DNA reads TGTGCCAGCCAATCCCCCAGACTAAACACAGATACGCAGTATTTT.

The chain recombines TRBV5-1 with TRBJ1-1; D is ambiguous. The CDR3 is 14 amino acids. Germline V lookup: CDR1 SGHRS, CDR2 YFSETQ. Trimming shortened V by 4 bases and J by 2 bases, and 12 bases separated the two germline ends. The CDR3 region is CASSGGRLNTEAFF. The CDR3 bases are TGCGCCAGCAGCGGAGGACGGTTAAACACTGAAGCTTTCTTT.

This chain uses TRBV12-5 with TRBJ1-6; tentatively, D is TRBD1 (6 bases). CDR3 size: 14 residues. Germline CDR1 and CDR2: LGHNT and FRNRAP. V was trimmed by 3 bases and J by 11 bases, leaving 14 bases between them. DNA for the CDR3: TGTGCTAGTGGTTTTCAGGGGTCGATCGCACCCCTCCACTTT. This encodes CASGFQGSIAPLHF.

The chain couples TRBV25-1 to TRBJ1-1; 12 positions match TRBD1. Trimming took 3 bases from V and 6 from J; bases not matched to a gene: 8. Germline lookup yields CDR1 MGHDK and CDR2 SYGVNS. The CDR3 loop spans 16 amino acids. The CDR3 protein is CASSDAGTGGHPEAFF. In DNA form, the CDR3 reads TGTGCCAGCAGTGATGCTGGGACAGGGGGCCACCCTGAAGCTTTCTTT.

The rearrangement uses TRBV2 and TRBJ2-7; 7 nucleotides align to TRBD2. This CDR3 is built from 14 residues. V lost 7 bases to trimming and J lost 3 bases; unmatched junction nucleotides: 9. Germline lookup yields CDR1 SNHLY and CDR2 FYNNEI. The CDR3 DNA reads as TGTGCCAGCATGCGGGAGTTAGTGCTCTACGAGCAGTACTTC. Protein product: CASMRELVLYEQYF.

The chain uses TRBV7-9 and TRBJ2-4, with a tentative D call TRBD1 (5 bases). CDR1 is SEHNR and CDR2 is FQNEAQ in the germline V gene (reference sequence). This CDR3 is built from 17 residues. Trimming stripped 3 bases from V and 0 bases from J, with 15 bases between. Written as DNA, the CDR3 is TGTGCCAGCAGCTTTGTGGGGCAGATTCTAGCCAAAAACATTCAGTACTTC. Translation gives CASSFVGQILAKNIQYF.

This clone has only one observation. This chain connects TRBV7-2 to TRBJ2-7; possibly TRBD1 for D (5 bases). Germline values: CDR1 SGHTA, CDR2 FQGNSA. The CDR3 covers 16 residues. V shed 1 base and J shed 7 bases, with 20 bases lying between them. The CDR3 sequence is CASSLVTWGRGGEQYF. In DNA, the CDR3 is TGTGCCAGCAGCTTAGTCACCTGGGGAAGGGGCGGTGAGCAGTACTTC.

This clone came up a few times. The rearrangement joins TRBV6-6 to TRBJ1-2; tentatively, D is TRBD1 (5 bases). The CDR3 has 12 amino acids. Trimming pared 11 bases from V and 8 bases from J, leaving 18 bases between. Germline V CDR1 and CDR2: MNHNY, SVGAGI (reference sequence). CDR3 region: CAAAQGSVGYTF. The CDR3 coding sequence is TGTGCCGCCGCGCAGGGATCGGTCGGCTACACCTTC.

This clone appeared a single time. The chain links TRBV19 to TRBJ1-1; 8 positions agree with TRBD1. Germline V gives CDR1 LNHDA, CDR2 SQIVND (reference sequence). The V segment lost 3 bases and the J segment 0 bases; nucleotides outside the gene matches: 12. CDR3 size: 18 residues. The CDR3 nucleotides read TGTGCCAGTAGTATCGCGGACGGGACAGGACTCATGAACACTGAAGCTTTCTTT. Its translation is CASSIADGTGLMNTEAFF.

The V and J genes are TRBV25-1 and TRBJ1-4, with 7 bases matching TRBD1. The germline V gene encodes CDR1 MGHDK and CDR2 SYGVNS. The CDR3 extends over 14 amino acids. Trimming at V came to 7 bases and at J to 4 bases, leaving 6 bases not matched to a gene. The CDR3 DNA is TGTGCCAGCACCCAGACAGGGAATAATGAAAAACTGTTTTTT. It is translated as CASTQTGNNEKLFF.

The chain is built from TRBV18 and TRBJ1-5; 8 nucleotides align to TRBD1. Trimming cost V 5 bases and J 5 bases; bases outside gene matches: 5. Per germline, CDR1 KGHSH and CDR2 LQKENI. This CDR3 comprises 14 residues. CDR3 in amino acids: CASSSDRGDQPQHF. DNA of the CDR3: TGTGCCAGCTCATCTGACAGGGGCGATCAGCCCCAGCATTTT.

In its sample, this clone was seen a few times. The CDR3 is CASSAGSEPQHF. CDR3 sequence (DNA): TGTGCCAGCTCGGCGGGTTCGGAGCCCCAGCATTTT. The chain employs TRBV18 and TRBJ1-5; D unresolved. This CDR3 contains 12 residues. Deletions cut 6 bases from V and 8 bases from J, with 11 bases between. The germline gives CDR1 KGHSH, CDR2 LQKENI.

The chain links TRBV2 to TRBJ1-3; the match to TRBD1 covers 7 bases. The CDR3 sequence is 16 residues long. V lost 4 bases and J lost 2; bases outside the gene matches: 8. CDR1 is SNHLY, CDR2 FYNNEI, per germline. The chain's CDR3 is CASSGSGTEAGNTIYF. CDR3 bases: TGTGCCAGCAGTGGGTCCGGGACAGAGGCTGGAAACACCATATATTTT.

This chain connects TRBV4-1 to TRBJ1-6; 8 bases are a match to TRBD1. Germline V gene data show CDR1 as MGHRA and CDR2 as YSYEKL. The length of the CDR3 is 15 residues. Germline trimming cut 1 base from V and 8 bases from J; bases unmatched to any gene: 4. The DNA for the CDR3 is TGCGCCAGCAGCCAAGTTCGACAGGGGTATTCACCCCTCCACTTT. This gives the protein CASSQVRQGYSPLHF.

This chain connects TRBV2 to TRBJ2-3, with 11 bases that match TRBD2. Per the germline V gene, CDR1 is SNHLY and CDR2 is FYNNEI. J gave up 1 base and V 6 bases, and 3 bases lay outside the gene matches. This CDR3 is built from 15 residues. CDR3 amino acids: CASSLLAGGTDTQYF. CDR3 nucleotide sequence: TGTGCCAGCAGCTTACTAGCGGGAGGCACAGATACGCAGTATTTT.

The chain joins TRBV7-3 to TRBJ1-4; D gene uncertain. The V end lost 10 bases, the J end lost 8 bases, and 20 bases lay between the germline ends. CDR1 is SGHTA, CDR2 FQGTGA, per germline. The CDR3 loop spans 14 amino acids. The CDR3 protein is CAIPYRGVAEKLFF. In DNA, the CDR3 is TGTGCCATCCCGTACCGAGGCGTCGCCGAAAAACTGTTTTTT.

The genes are TRBV5-4 and TRBJ2-7; a possible D gene is TRBD1 (6 bases). This CDR3 is built from 15 residues. In germline, CDR1 is SGHNT, CDR2 YYREEE (reference sequence). V was clipped by 1 base and J by 2 bases, with 13 bases between them. The CDR3 nucleotides are TGTGCCAGCAGCTTGCCGGACAGAGGAGCCTACGAGCAGTACTTC. Residues: CASSLPDRGAYEQYF. The variable domain in full, completed from reference TRBV5-4 and TRBJ2-7, reads ETGVTQSPTHLIKTRGQQVTLRCSSQSGHNTVSWYQQALGQGPQFIFQYYREEENGRGNFPPRFSGLQFPNYSSELNVNALELDDSALYLCASSLPDRGAYEQYFGPGTRLTVT.

This chain joins TRBV27 and TRBJ1-2; 8 nucleotides align to TRBD1. This CDR3 has 14 residues. Per germline, CDR1 MNHEY and CDR2 SMNVEV (reference sequence). V trimming: 6 bases; J trimming: 3 bases; junction bases outside the gene matches: 6. The CDR3 DNA sequence: TGTGCCAGCAGCCCCGACAGGGGTTACTATGGCTACACCTTC. It encodes CASSPDRGYYGYTF.

The chain has TRBV18 and TRBJ1-4; 10 bases map to TRBD1. Germline V CDR1 and CDR2: KGHSH, LQKENI. This CDR3 region has 16 residues. The junction had 11 bases not matched to a gene; V was cut back by 5 bases and J by 8 bases. The CDR3 protein is CASSRDTGTGEEKLFF. DNA of the CDR3: TGTGCCAGCTCAAGGGACACCGGGACAGGGGAAGAAAAACTGTTTTTT.

The chain couples TRBV5-1 to TRBJ2-7; 7 positions match TRBD1. The V gene's germline CDR1 is SGHRS and CDR2 YFSETQ. CDR3 length: 14 amino acids. The V and J ends lost 0 bases and 4 bases, in that order; junction bases with no gene match: 4. The CDR3 loop is CASSLEGGAYEQYF. As DNA, the CDR3 is TGCGCCAGCAGCTTGGAAGGGGGCGCTTACGAGCAGTACTTC.